These 21 T cell receptor beta chains were all obtained from the same sample, sequenced in a study of CD8+ T cells in alopecia areata. Extracted RNA was reverse transcribed, and the resulting cDNA served as sequencing template. The repertoire was sequenced with immunoSEQ multiplex PCR; TCRdb's copy has only in-frame clones and lacks some. The sample lists more than 200,000 clones; 67% were seen once. The specimen comprised CD4+ T cells sorted from blood, sampled at week 0. These TCRs come from a human donor with alopecia areata.

The chain carries TRBV5-1 and TRBJ2-1; unclear D gene. V lost 4 bases to trimming and J lost 5 bases, with 10 bases between them. This CDR3 has 13 amino acids. Germline V gives CDR1 SGHRS, CDR2 YFSETQ. The DNA for the CDR3 is TGCGCCAGCAGCGTCGGTCCCGACAATGAGCAGTTCTTC. Its translation is CASSVGPDNEQFF.

This CDR3 reads CSVVPTSSYEQYF. The CDR3 nucleotides read TGCAGCGTTGTACCCACGTCCTCCTACGAGCAGTACTTC. This sequence joins TRBV29-1 and TRBJ2-7, with no clear D. CDR3 length: 13 residues. CDR1 is SQVTM, CDR2 ANQGSEA, per germline. Deletions cut 4 bases from V and 0 bases from J, with 10 bases between.

The V call is TRBV7-2, the J call TRBJ2-7; D is ambiguous. The CDR3 extends over 12 amino acids. The ends were cut back, 5 bases at V and 2 bases at J, with 7 bases in the middle. Germline assignment: CDR1 SGHTA and CDR2 FQGNSA. CDR3 sequence (DNA): TGTGCCAGCAGCCTTCCGACCTACGAGCAGTACTTC. Its protein is CASSLPTYEQYF.

This clone appeared a single time. The J gene is TRBJ1-4, the V gene TRBV29-1; TRBD1 is a possible D gene (5 bases). The CDR3 extends over 14 amino acids. Germline loops: CDR1 SQVTM, CDR2 ANQGSEA. V was cut by 3 bases and J by 5 bases, with 13 bases left in between. The chain's CDR3 is CSVDFGALNEKLFF. The DNA for the CDR3 is TGCAGCGTTGACTTCGGGGCCTTAAATGAAAAACTGTTTTTT.

CDR3 in DNA: TGCAGCGTTCGTAACCTTGAAAAACTGTTTTTT. It encodes CSVRNLEKLFF. The chain couples TRBV29-1 to TRBJ1-4, with D hard to call. The V end was cut by 5 bases, the J end by 7 bases, with 8 bases between. Germline V gives CDR1 SQVTM, CDR2 ANQGSEA. The CDR3 has 11 residues.

The V gene is TRBV7-3, the J gene TRBJ2-5; D assignment may be TRBD1 or TRBD2 (5 bases each). CDR3 length: 15 residues. The germline V and J ends were trimmed by 5 bases and 2 bases, with 15 bases remaining between them. From germline, CDR1 is SGHTA and CDR2 FQGTGA. CDR3 bases: TGTGCCAGCAGCCTCTCCGGGACGGGGCAAGAGACCCAGTACTTC. This codes for CASSLSGTGQETQYF.

This clone was seen a few times. The chain employs TRBV29-1 and TRBJ2-7; a possible D gene is TRBD2 (6 bases). The germline CDR1 and CDR2 sequences are SQVTM and ANQGSEA. This CDR3 is built from 14 residues. Trimming cost V 4 bases and J 6 bases, with 19 bases left between them. CDR3 sequence: CSVVVAGPVGEQYF. CDR3 bases: TGCAGCGTTGTCGTTGCGGGGCCGGTTGGCGAGCAGTACTTC.

This clone has a handful of counts. This rearrangement joins TRBV29-1 to TRBJ1-2, with D maybe TRBD1 (5 bases). CDR1 is SQVTM and CDR2 is ANQGSEA in the germline V gene. This CDR3 has 12 residues. Trimming removed 2 bases from V and 4 bases from J, with 8 bases in between. In DNA, the CDR3 is TGCAGCGTTGAAAAGGGGCTCTATGGCTACACCTTC. Its translation: CSVEKGLYGYTF.

The rearrangement joins TRBV14 to TRBJ2-3; 9 bases are shared with TRBD1. The CDR3 has 16 amino acids. From germline, CDR1 is SGHDN and CDR2 FVKESK. Trimming at V came to 2 bases and at J to 3 bases, leaving 6 bases not matched to a gene. In DNA form, the CDR3 reads TGTGCCAGCAGCCAATTACCGGGACAGGGTACAGATACGCAGTATTTT. Its translation is CASSQLPGQGTDTQYF. Supplemented by reference TRBV14 and TRBJ2-3, the full variable domain reads EAGVTQFPSHSVIEKGQTVTLRCDPISGHDNLYWYRRVMGKEIKFLLHFVKESKQDESGMPNNRFLAERTGGTYSTLKVQPAELEDSGVYFCASSQLPGQGTDTQYFGPGTRLTVL.

The chain has TRBV4-1 and TRBJ2-7, with 9 bases lining up with TRBD1. The CDR3 contains 15 residues. Germline V lookup: CDR1 MGHRA, CDR2 YSYEKL. V was clipped by 0 bases and J by 4 bases; unmatched bases: 4. CDR3 sequence: CASSQDGTGNYEQYF. CDR3 nucleotides: TGCGCCAGCAGCCAAGATGGGACAGGGAATTACGAGCAGTACTTC.

This chain connects TRBV29-1 to TRBJ2-3, with D perhaps assigned TRBD1 or TRBD2 (5 bases each). V was trimmed by 2 bases and J by 4 bases, leaving 10 bases between them. CDR1 and CDR2 from the germline V gene are SQVTM and ANQGSEA. The CDR3 runs 13 residues. The CDR3 bases are TGCAGCGTTGAAATGGTGGGGGCAGATACGCAGTATTTT. This translates into CSVEMVGADTQYF.

The rearrangement joins TRBV30 to TRBJ2-7; tentatively, D is TRBD2 (5 bases). CDR1 and CDR2 (germline): GTSNPN, SVGIG (reference sequence). The CDR3 consists of 13 residues. Trimming pared 5 bases from V and 3 bases from J, leaving 14 bases between. CDR3 sequence: CAWGRTGNYEQYF. CDR3 sequence (DNA): TGTGCCTGGGGGCGAACCGGGAACTACGAGCAGTACTTC.

The chain recombines TRBV13 with TRBJ1-3, with 8 bases fitting TRBD1. There are 19 residues in the CDR3. Germline CDR1 and CDR2: PRHDT and FYEKMQ (reference sequence). Trimming at V came to 0 bases and at J to 0 bases, leaving 10 bases not matched to a gene. CDR3 bases: TGTGCCAGCAGCTTAGGCCAGGGGGCGACTTTCTACTCTGGAAACACCATATATTTT. Protein product: CASSLGQGATFYSGNTIYF.

The chain joins TRBV4-1 to TRBJ1-5; D unresolved. CDR1 is MGHRA and CDR2 is YSYEKL in the germline V gene. This CDR3 is built from 17 residues. The ends were cut back, 1 base at V and 1 base at J, with 14 bases in the middle. Here the CDR3 reads CASSQVDLGLSNQPQHF. As DNA, the CDR3 is TGCGCCAGCAGCCAAGTTGACCTGGGGTTAAGCAATCAGCCCCAGCATTTT.

V usage is TRBV30 and J usage is TRBJ2-2; no reliable D call. The CDR3 consists of 13 residues. Germline V lookup: CDR1 GTSNPN, CDR2 SVGIG (reference sequence). Trimming took off 3 bases at V and 1 base at J, with 6 bases between the two ends. Written as DNA, the CDR3 is TGTGCCTGGAGGGCCCTGAACACCGGGGAGCTGTTTTTT. Its translation: CAWRALNTGELFF.

This sequence joins TRBV7-9 and TRBJ2-2, with a possible D match to TRBD1 (6 bases). The CDR3 is 13 amino acids. Deletions cut 2 bases from V and 6 bases from J, with 7 bases between. The germline CDR1 and CDR2 sequences are SEHNR and FQNEAQ (reference sequence). CDR3 residues: CASSLTGPGELFF. The CDR3 coding sequence is TGTGCCAGCAGCTTAACAGGGCCCGGGGAGCTGTTTTTT. Together with reference TRBV7-9 and TRBJ2-2, the CDR3 gives the full variable domain: DTGVSQNPRHKITKRGQNVTFRCDPISEHNRLYWYRQTLGQGPEFLTYFQNEAQLEKSRLLSDRFSAERPKGSFSTLEIQRTEQGDSAMYLCASSLTGPGELFFGEGSRLTVL.

The gene calls are TRBV29-1 and TRBJ2-2; a weak D match, TRBD1 (5 bases). The CDR3 contains 14 residues. Trimming took 4 bases from V and 3 from J, leaving 12 bases between them. Germline V CDR1 and CDR2: SQVTM, ANQGSEA. CDR3 sequence reads: CSVAEDRDTGELFF. DNA of the CDR3: TGCAGCGTTGCTGAAGACAGAGACACCGGGGAGCTGTTTTTT.

The J gene is TRBJ2-2, the V gene TRBV29-1; D is perhaps TRBD2 (6 bases). The CDR3 is 12 amino acids. V lost 4 bases and J lost 6, with 9 bases in between. Germline CDR1 reads SQVTM; CDR2 reads ANQGSEA. This CDR3 reads CSVAGEAGELFF. CDR3 in DNA: TGCAGCGTTGCCGGGGAGGCCGGGGAGCTGTTTTTT.

The chain recombines TRBV20-1 with TRBJ2-5; D not resolved. Trimming removed 3 bases from V and 2 bases from J, with 4 bases in between. CDR3 length: 11 amino acids. Germline V gene data show CDR1 as DFQATT and CDR2 as SNEGSKA (reference sequence). The CDR3 is CSASGQETQYF. CDR3 coding DNA: TGCAGTGCTAGCGGACAAGAGACCCAGTACTTC.

About this clone itself: The same CDR3 is also encoded by other DNA sequences in this sample. The chain employs TRBV2 and TRBJ2-1, with unresolved D. Between the trimmed V and J ends, which lost 6 bases and 4 bases, there was a span of 4 bases. Looked up from germline, CDR1 is SNHLY and CDR2 is FYNNEI. The CDR3 consists of 11 residues. The CDR3 coding sequence is TGTGCCAGCAGGGATTACAATGAGCAGTTCTTC. Amino acid sequence: CASRDYNEQFF.

This clone was counted only a few times. The V call is TRBV30, the J call TRBJ2-2, with a tentative D call TRBD2 (6 bases). This CDR3 comprises 14 residues. CDR1 and CDR2 (germline): GTSNPN, SVGIG (reference sequence). The V end was cut by 7 bases, the J end by 2 bases, with 14 bases between. CDR3 DNA sequence: TGTGCCTCCCCGGGGGAGATCAACACCGGGGAGCTGTTTTTT. Amino acid sequence: CASPGEINTGELFF.